A selection of T cell receptor beta chains follows, all from one sample in a study of early T cells in non-severe SARS-CoV-2 infection. From the 5' RACE reads, TCRdb called clonotypes with MiXCR, one entry per CDR3 protein. The sample carries approximately 100,000 distinct CDR3 sequences, 14% recorded once. The specimen sequenced was whole blood. These receptors came from an adult who was a healthcare worker with PCR-confirmed SARS-CoV-2 infection or an uninfected control (not recorded which). Both conserved end residues are part of each CDR3. Fields, in order: V gene, clone size, CDR3 length, J gene, CDR3 protein. Not every row has a clone size; where given, it reads once, few, many or a size class.

TRBV21-1	-	15	TRBJ1-2	CASSPRAGQGGGYTF
TRBV6-5	-	14	TRBJ2-7	CASSYSRVSREQYF
TRBV7-2	-	19	TRBJ1-1	CASSLGLFGTGGIIAEAFF
TRBV10-3	-	14	TRBJ2-7	CAISEGTSGYEQYF
TRBV3-1	few	12	TRBJ1-2	CASSPYRGGYTF
TRBV20-1	many	14	TRBJ1-4	CSARAPGAPEKLFF
TRBV7-9	few	13	TRBJ2-7	CASSPPAGEEQYF
TRBV7-2	-	15	TRBJ2-7	CASSRTIAGAHEQYF
TRBV10-3	-	12	TRBJ2-7	CATGDRSYEQYF
TRBV7-9	few	14	TRBJ2-7	CASSLKGRIYEQYF
TRBV27	few	15	TRBJ2-5	CASSLTSGAQETQYF
TRBV7-6	-	16	TRBJ1-4	CASSLGTADSNEKLFF
TRBV28	few	11	TRBJ1-5	CASSSHRPQHF
TRBV28	few	16	TRBJ1-1	CASSLPWPGKNTEAFF
TRBV9	-	12	TRBJ2-1	CASSVRADEQFF
TRBV7-3	-	17	TRBJ2-3	CASSRPYFDRDPDTQYF
TRBV6-5	few	14	TRBJ1-2	CASSPGPLNYGYTF
TRBV19	many	16	TRBJ2-3	CASSIDPSGSTDTQYF
TRBV14	-	14	TRBJ2-1	CASSHQGAYNEQFF
TRBV5-5	many	14	TRBJ2-4	CASSLGQGENIQYF
TRBV5-1	few	15	TRBJ2-3	CASSSQQGYTDTQYF
TRBV7-9	few	11	TRBJ2-5	CASTLGETQYF
TRBV6-6	-	14	TRBJ2-7	CASSYSQGAYEQYF
TRBV3-1	-	16	TRBJ2-3	CASSQAPTGGADTQYF
TRBV19	many	16	TRBJ2-4	CASSSGTGLAKNIQYF
TRBV20-1	-	13	TRBJ1-1	CSAFQGTNTEAFF
TRBV27	-	13	TRBJ1-6	CASSQRARITLHF
TRBV5-1	-	17	TRBJ2-2	CASSLAGTSGSAGELFF
TRBV7-9	-	12	TRBJ1-1	CASSLVRTEAFF
TRBV6-2/TRBV6-3	many	16	TRBJ1-2	CASSYSPGPRNYGYTF
TRBV9	-	14	TRBJ2-5	CASSVHRGQETQYF
TRBV10-3	many	17	TRBJ2-7	CAISDSPGTSGAHEQYF
TRBV7-2	few	15	TRBJ1-4	CASSPRGGSGEKLFF
TRBV6-2/TRBV6-3	few	13	TRBJ2-5	CASSWEGEETQYF
TRBV6-5	few	15	TRBJ2-5	CASSYSIGQPGAQYF
TRBV6-2/TRBV6-3	many	15	TRBJ2-3	CASLGLAKTTDTQYF
TRBV28	-	12	TRBJ2-7	CASSFHLYEQYF
TRBV30	many	11	TRBJ1-1	CAWILVTEAFF
TRBV6-5	once	17	TRBJ1-3	CASSYSRMGRRGNTIYF
TRBV7-6	-	17	TRBJ1-6	CASSPTGGSVYNSPLHF
TRBV6-4	many	13	TRBJ2-2	CASSQGETGELFF
TRBV5-6	-	15	TRBJ2-4	CASSAGRGAKNIQYF
TRBV27	-	11	TRBJ2-7	CASRLGYQQYF
TRBV29-1	few	14	TRBJ2-3	CSVPGLERTDTQYF
TRBV13	-	16	TRBJ2-3	CASSFVDRGGTDTQYF
TRBV6-5	many	15	TRBJ1-1	CASSYGNEAQGRAFF
TRBV29-1	few	13	TRBJ2-1	CSVEPRTVGEQFF
TRBV18	-	16	TRBJ1-4	CASSPYRLGGDEKLFF
TRBV15	few	15	TRBJ1-4	CATSQRQGFGEKLFF
TRBV7-2	-	15	TRBJ1-4	CASSLWSGTDEKLFF
TRBV18	many	15	TRBJ1-3	CASSPGPPSGNTIYF
TRBV19	-	15	TRBJ2-7	CASSAGTGSSYEQYF
TRBV5-1	-	15	TRBJ2-5	CASSTRLAGHETQYF